The 7 T cell receptor beta chains in this list originate from one sample, sequenced in a study of immune cell composition in non-small cell lung cancer. TCRdb keeps only in-frame clones here, not all; method: immunoSEQ multiplex PCR. The data contain around 6,600 clones, about four fifths of them seen just once; the ten biggest clones take up about 15%. Sequenced input: lung tumor tissue. These receptors came from a human donor with non-small cell lung cancer.

V and J are TRBV10-2 and TRBJ2-1; 9 nucleotides line up with TRBD2. V lost 8 bases to trimming and J lost 2 bases; unmatched junction nucleotides: 7. The CDR3 totals 15 residues. Germline-derived CDR1 and CDR2 are WSHSY and SAAADI. CDR3 sequence (DNA): TGCGCCAGCGAAGCGGGGGGTTACCCCTACAATGAGCAGTTCTTC. Its translation is CASEAGGYPYNEQFF.

This clone was seen a handful of times. The chain links TRBV7-2 to TRBJ1-1; the D is unclear. Germline CDR1 is SGHTA and CDR2 is FQGNSA. V lost 1 base, J lost 5 bases, and 14 bases lay in between. This CDR3 comprises 15 residues. The CDR3: CASSLVASSGTEAFF. In nucleotides, the CDR3 is TGTGCCAGCAGCTTAGTGGCTTCGTCGGGGACTGAAGCTTTCTTT.

The chain carries TRBV7-6 and TRBJ2-1, with a tentative D call TRBD1 (5 bases). Looked up from germline, CDR1 is SGHVS and CDR2 is FNYEAQ. Trimming took 5 bases from V and 0 from J, leaving 11 bases between them. The CDR3 has 15 amino acids. CDR3 amino acids: CASSQRQSSYNEQFF. The CDR3 DNA follows: TGTGCCAGCAGCCAAAGACAGAGCTCCTACAATGAGCAGTTCTTC.

The gene calls are TRBV6-5 and TRBJ2-1; TRBD1 might be the D (5 bases). The CDR3 runs to 13 residues. Germline assignment: CDR1 MNHEY and CDR2 SVGAGI. V was shortened by 10 bases and J by 5 bases, with 15 bases between the two germline ends. DNA of the CDR3: TGTGCCACCTCGTGGGGCAGACACAATGAGCAGTTCTTC. Its translation is CATSWGRHNEQFF.

V gene TRBV6-6 combines with J gene TRBJ2-7; 9 bases are shared with TRBD1. The CDR3 covers 16 residues. With 1 base clipped from V and 0 bases from J, the junction kept 4 bases outside the gene matches. In germline, CDR1 is MNHNY, CDR2 SVGAGI (reference sequence). CDR3 in DNA: TGTGCCAGCAGTTACTACGGACAGGGGACCTCCTACGAGCAGTACTTC. Its protein is CASSYYGQGTSYEQYF.

V gene TRBV7-2 combines with J gene TRBJ1-1; no clear D gene. V was pared by 8 bases and J by 5 bases, with 18 bases between. Germline CDR1 is SGHTA and CDR2 is FQGNSA. There are 14 residues in the CDR3. The CDR3 loop is CASSIWADGTEAFF. CDR3 nucleotides: TGTGCCAGCTCCATCTGGGCAGACGGTACTGAAGCTTTCTTT.

V and J are TRBV30 and TRBJ2-1; D call uncertain. The CDR3 contains 11 residues. Germline CDR1 GTSNPN, CDR2 SVGIG (reference sequence). Trimming cost V 1 base and J 15 bases, with 13 bases left between them. CDR3 nucleotide sequence: TGTGCCTGGAGTGGCGAGGTGGTACGGTTCTTC. Amino acids: CAWSGEVVRFF. Complete variable domain (other parts from reference TRBV30 and TRBJ2-1): SQTIHQWPATLVQPVGSPLSLECTVEGTSNPNLYWYRQAAGRGLQLLFYSVGIGQISSEVPQNLSASRPQDRQFILSSKKLLLSDSGFYLCAWSGEVVRFFGPGTRLTVL.